The clone carrying this TCR beta chain was detected a few times. These data originate in a study of blood T cell repertoires in COVID-19. Study in general: Sample material is recorded as cDNA or gDNA derived from T cells, B-cell-depleted T cells, or PBMCs.

Using immunoSEQ multiplex PCR, the repertoire was profiled, and TCRdb retains in-frame clones only, with some absent. The sample lists hundreds of thousands of clones, approximately 90% occurring once. Input material: PBMCs or T cells enriched from blood (not recorded which). This receptor was obtained from a woman under 30 with acute COVID-19.

The CDR3 is CASMRDRKNTEAFF. CDR3 nucleotide sequence: TGTGCCAGTATGAGGGACAGGAAGAACACTGAAGCTTTCTTT. The chain joins TRBV19 to TRBJ1-1, with 8 bases aligning to TRBD1. V gave up 7 bases and J gave up 1 base; unmatched junction bases: 5. The CDR3 has 14 residues. Germline lookup yields CDR1 LNHDA and CDR2 SQIVND (reference sequence).